This T cell receptor (beta chain) is drawn from a study of shared clonotypes between healthy human individuals. Study observations and caveats: Rarefaction demonstrated incomplete sorted-subset sequencing despite large depth.

For every subset, genomic DNA was evenly distributed across several immunoSEQ plates. Clones were read by immunoSEQ multiplex PCR, and TCRdb kept only the in-frame ones, dropping some. This sample has 2 million to 3 million clones, with 90% to 95% found just once. Remarks on this clone: The antigen is undetermined.

Germline CDR1 and CDR2: MNHEY and SMNVEV (reference sequence). This CDR3 has 13 amino acids. The germline V and J ends were trimmed by 7 bases and 6 bases, with 12 bases remaining between them. The TCR was taken from a man younger than 30 in good health. Some clones in this sample may be carry-over from other donors' samples. The J gene is TRBJ1-4, the V gene TRBV27; no clear D gene. The sequenced material came from naive CD4+ T cells from PBMCs. The subset here: CD45RA+ positively selected. The CDR3 sequence is CASTPPQDEKLFF. The CDR3 nucleotides are TGTGCCAGCACCCCTCCACAAGATGAAAAACTGTTTTTT.